A selection of T cell receptor beta chains follows, all from one sample in a study of memory CD4+ T cells and cytomegalovirus serostatus. The method was immunoSEQ multiplex PCR; TCRdb's version includes in-frame clones alone and lacks a portion of them. The table lists 50,000 to 65,000 clones, 70% to 80% of them singletons, with nearly 0.9% in the top ten. The specimen sequenced was memory CD4+ T cells from blood. Receptors were obtained from an adult in good health and CMV-seronegative. Both conserved end residues are part of each CDR3. D genes are given only for firm matches. Only part of the rows carry a size: once, few, many, or a class if the clone is expanded.

-	TRBV19	TRBJ2-7	-	CASSFTDTRSEQYF	TGTGCCAGTAGTTTCACCGACACTAGAAGCGAGCAGTACTTC
-	TRBV19	TRBJ1-5	few	CASGTTISNQPQHF	TGTGCCAGCGGGACAACCATTAGCAATCAGCCCCAGCATTTT
TRBD2	TRBV7-2	TRBJ2-7	-	CASSLPLAGFSYEQYF	TGTGCCAGCAGCTTACCGCTAGCGGGATTCTCCTACGAGCAGTACTTC
TRBD2	TRBV7-2	TRBJ2-2	-	CASSPPGLVNTGELFF	TGTGCCAGCAGCCCTCCGGGACTAGTGAACACCGGGGAGCTGTTTTTT
TRBD1	TRBV6-5	TRBJ2-3	-	CASRAGTGVADTQYF	TGTGCCAGCAGGGCCGGGACAGGGGTTGCAGATACGCAGTATTTT
TRBD1	TRBV6-4	TRBJ2-1	-	CASSIGQVTDEQFF	TGTGCCAGCAGCATAGGACAGGTTACGGATGAGCAGTTCTTC
-	TRBV14	TRBJ1-1	few	CASSPNLNTEAFF	TGTGCCAGCAGCCCCAACTTGAACACTGAAGCTTTCTTT
-	TRBV9	TRBJ2-2	-	CASGRMNTGELFF	TGTGCCAGCGGGCGGATGAACACCGGGGAGCTGTTTTTT
-	TRBV11-1	TRBJ2-5	-	CASSPRAVGRGETQYF	TGTGCCAGCAGCCCTAGGGCCGTAGGAAGAGGTGAGACCCAGTACTTC
-	TRBV9	TRBJ1-1	-	CASSLGGATEAFF	TGTGCCAGCAGCCTCGGTGGGGCGACTGAAGCTTTCTTT
-	TRBV27	TRBJ2-2	-	CASSSNLFVTGELFF	TGTGCCAGCAGTTCGAATTTGTTTGTGACCGGGGAGCTGTTTTTT
-	TRBV7-9	TRBJ1-3	-	CASSPRGNSGNTIYF	TGTGCCAGCAGCCCTCGGGGTAACTCTGGAAACACCATATATTTT
TRBD2	TRBV19	TRBJ2-5	-	CASSKTSVETQYF	TGTGCCAGTAGTAAGACTAGCGTGGAGACCCAGTACTTC
-	TRBV5-6	TRBJ2-3	-	CASTEAGRAADTQYF	TGTGCCAGCACTGAAGCGGGCCGGGCCGCAGATACGCAGTATTTT
-	TRBV7-8	TRBJ2-3	-	CASSRDAGTDTQYF	TGTGCCAGCAGCCGAGATGCCGGCACAGATACGCAGTATTTT
-	TRBV9	TRBJ1-2	-	CASSVGVLSDYGYTF	TGTGCCAGCAGCGTAGGTGTTTTAAGCGATTATGGCTACACCTTC
TRBD1	TRBV19	TRBJ2-6	-	CASSTGTGVAGANVLTF	TGTGCCAGTAGTACCGGGACAGGCGTAGCTGGGGCCAACGTCCTGACTTTC
-	TRBV7-2	TRBJ1-1	once	CASSPRENTEAFF	TGTGCCAGCAGCCCACGGGAAAACACTGAAGCTTTCTTT
TRBD1	TRBV2	TRBJ1-4	-	CASSQGQGGYEKLFF	TGTGCCAGCAGCCAAGGACAGGGTGGATATGAAAAACTGTTTTTT
-	TRBV5-5	TRBJ2-6	few	CASSLGANVLTF	TGTGCCAGCAGCTTAGGGGCCAACGTCCTGACTTTC
-	TRBV6-1	TRBJ1-4	few	CASSEDGGSVEKLFF	TGTGCCAGCAGTGAAGATGGAGGGTCGGTTGAAAAACTGTTTTTT
TRBD1	TRBV27	TRBJ2-7	-	CASSSWTGGADEQYF	TGTGCCAGCAGTTCCTGGACAGGGGGCGCGGACGAGCAGTACTTC
-	TRBV7-2	TRBJ1-4	-	CASSLGPNEKLFF	TGTGCCAGCAGCTTAGGTCCTAATGAAAAACTGTTTTTT
TRBD1	TRBV25-1	TRBJ2-5	-	CASSALRQGAGETQYF	TGTGCCAGCAGTGCCCTCAGACAGGGGGCAGGGGAGACCCAGTACTTC
TRBD1	TRBV19	TRBJ1-2	-	CASSPQGTGKNYGYTF	TGTGCCAGTAGTCCCCAAGGGACAGGAAAGAACTATGGCTACACCTTC
TRBD1	TRBV4-1	TRBJ2-4	once	CASSQDLGGIGSKNIQYF	TGCGCCAGCAGCCAAGATTTAGGGGGCATAGGGTCCAAAAACATTCAGTACTTC
-	TRBV13	TRBJ2-5	-	CASSSTRGQETQYF	TGTGCCAGCAGCTCCACACGAGGGCAAGAGACCCAGTACTTC
TRBD2	TRBV10-2	TRBJ2-2	-	CASTEREGGELFF	TGCGCCAGCACAGAGCGGGAGGGCGGGGAGCTGTTTTTT
-	TRBV14	TRBJ2-1	once	CASSQVVIGDYNEQFF	TGTGCCAGCAGCCAAGTGGTAATTGGGGATTACAATGAGCAGTTCTTC
-	TRBV2	TRBJ1-6	-	CASSEAGLPGSPLHF	TGTGCCAGCAGTGAAGCCGGACTCCCGGGTTCACCCCTCCACTTT
-	TRBV29-1	TRBJ1-1	once	CSASVGGRNTEAFF	TGCAGCGCCTCTGTCGGGGGCCGTAATACTGAAGCTTTCTTT
-	TRBV29-1	TRBJ2-7	-	CSVGTQAGYEQYF	TGCAGCGTTGGTACCCAAGCGGGCTACGAGCAGTACTTC
TRBD2	TRBV18	TRBJ2-3	-	CASSPLRGSRELTDTQYF	TGTGCCAGCTCACCACTTAGGGGCTCGCGGGAGCTCACAGATACGCAGTATTTT
-	TRBV5-6	TRBJ2-3	few	CASTFTGGSTDTQYF	TGTGCCAGCACTTTCACAGGAGGAAGCACAGATACGCAGTATTTT
-	TRBV7-6	TRBJ2-7	-	CASSSPNKGHEQYF	TGTGCCAGCAGCTCCCCGAACAAGGGACACGAGCAGTACTTC
-	TRBV19	TRBJ2-5	many	CASRQAGETQYF	TGTGCCAGTCGACAGGCGGGAGAGACCCAGTACTTC
-	TRBV6-5	TRBJ1-5	-	CASSGKNSNQPQHF	TGTGCCAGCAGTGGAAAAAATAGCAATCAGCCCCAGCATTTT
-	TRBV7-9	TRBJ1-4	-	CASSPTRDILTNEKLFF	TGTGCCAGCAGCCCAACCCGGGACATCCTTACTAATGAAAAACTGTTTTTT
-	TRBV10-3	TRBJ2-3	-	CAITPTGRRVTDTQYF	TGTGCCATCACGCCTACAGGCCGACGGGTAACAGATACGCAGTATTTT
-	TRBV6-1	TRBJ1-6	-	CASSDHAGYNSPLHF	TGTGCCAGCAGTGATCACGCAGGGTACAATTCACCCCTCCACTTT
TRBD1	TRBV12-5	TRBJ1-2	-	CASGSQGELYGYTF	TGTGCTAGTGGCTCACAGGGGGAACTCTATGGCTACACCTTC
TRBD2	TRBV9	TRBJ2-7	-	CASSEGTGLAGGYEQYF	TGTGCCAGCAGCGAGGGGACGGGACTAGCGGGAGGCTACGAGCAGTACTTC
-	TRBV30	TRBJ1-2	-	CAWSVRSAVNGYTF	TGTGCCTGGAGTGTCAGGTCGGCGGTCAATGGCTACACCTTC
-	TRBV28	TRBJ1-1	-	CASSPLGVLGMNTEAFF	TGTGCCAGCAGCCCGTTAGGGGTTCTTGGTATGAACACTGAAGCTTTCTTT
TRBD1	TRBV27	TRBJ2-5	-	CASRQTGIRQETQYF	TGTGCCAGCAGGCAGACAGGGATTCGGCAAGAGACCCAGTACTTC
-	TRBV6-5	TRBJ1-2	-	CASTAGRDYGYTF	TGTGCCAGCACGGCAGGAAGGGACTATGGCTACACCTTC
TRBD1	TRBV11-2	TRBJ2-3	-	CASSLGVDRAQNTQYF	TGTGCCAGCAGCTTAGGGGTAGACAGGGCGCAAAATACGCAGTATTTT
TRBD1	TRBV5-4	TRBJ1-3	once	CASSSGQRSGNTIYF	TGTGCCAGCAGCTCGGGACAGCGCTCTGGAAACACCATATATTTT
-	TRBV14	TRBJ2-5	-	CASSQAGARETQYF	TGTGCCAGCAGCCAAGCTGGGGCGAGAGAGACCCAGTACTTC
-	TRBV7-9	TRBJ1-5	-	CASSPDNSNQPQHF	TGTGCCAGCAGCCCCGACAATAGCAATCAGCCCCAGCATTTT
-	TRBV5-1	TRBJ1-5	-	CASSQDSPNQPQHF	TGCGCCAGCAGTCAGGACAGCCCCAATCAGCCCCAGCATTTT
TRBD1	TRBV5-1	TRBJ2-1	-	CASSLDQGAVYEQFF	TGCGCCAGCAGCTTGGACCAGGGGGCTGTCTATGAGCAGTTCTTC
-	TRBV7-8	TRBJ1-5	few	CASSSREGASQPQHF	TGTGCCAGCAGCTCCCGGGAAGGGGCGAGTCAGCCCCAGCATTTT